The following is a T cell receptor beta chain sequence with its context. The ends lost 6 bases at V and 6 bases at J; junction bases unmatched: 3. The germline V gene has CDR1 MNHNS and CDR2 SASEGT. The CDR3 extends over 12 amino acids. The data originate from a study of cytomegalovirus exposure and HLA in healthy donors. Overall study context: Assignment to the Caucasian-associated ancestry cluster applied to approximately 80% of the approximately 370 genotyped donors.

The PCR employed 60 Vbeta primers together with 13 Jbeta primers. This table comes from immunoSEQ multiplex PCR, and its TCRdb copy is limited to in-frame clones, with some not included. The sample contains about 86,000 clones, around 79% of which appear only once. The sample was PBMCs. The rearrangement uses TRBV6-1 and TRBJ1-2; 8 nucleotides agree with TRBD1. The clonotype was recovered from a woman aged 35 to 49 in good health and CMV-seropositive. The CDR3 DNA reads TGTGCCAGCAGCCGGACAGGGAATGGCTACACCTTC. Its protein product is CASSRTGNGYTF.